The T cell receptor beta chain described here comes from a study of Ad26.COV2.S vaccination and SARS-CoV-2 variants. Clones were sequenced by immunoSEQ multiplex PCR, and TCRdb holds only the in-frame ones, with some missing. The profile shows roughly 680,000 clones, approximately 88% of them singletons. Stated treatment: around 19 received Ad26.COV2.S at low or high dose, single or two shots; 5 received placebo; per-sample allocation not given. Specimen acquisition occurred on day 63 following the initial vaccine or placebo injection. V shed 1 base and J shed 1 base, with 13 bases lying between them. Germline V lookup: CDR1 LGHDT, CDR2 YNNKEL (reference sequence). The CDR3 sequence is 16 residues long. The study, taken as a whole, reports: Measurements of TCR breadth and depth may have given underestimates of the total T cell responses. Vaccinated individuals (as opposed to placebo recipients) had higher spike-specific TCR breadth.

Of note for this clone: The target antigen is unknown.

V gene TRBV3-1 (or the pseudogene TRBV3-2) combines with J gene TRBJ1-1; D is unclear. Sequenced material: peripheral blood, taken in a trial of Ad26.COV2.S vaccine versus placebo. The origin of this receptor is a person aged 18-65 years who received the Ad26.COV2.S COVID-19 vaccine or a placebo. In nucleotides, the CDR3 is TGTGCCAGCAGCCAAGCGGGGTGGGGATCGAACACTGAAGCTTTCTTT. This encodes CASSQAGWGSNTEAFF.